This is a list of T cell receptor beta chains from one sample in a study of blood T cells in healthy people across ages. TCRdb fed the 5' RACE reads into MiXCR, producing one record per CDR3 protein. The sample lists about 770,000 distinct CDR3 sequences, around 45% occurring once. The sequenced material came from blood. These receptors all come from a man aged 60 to 69 in good health. Both conserved end residues are part of each CDR3. Fields, in order: J gene, V gene, CDR3 protein.

>TRBJ1-5|TRBV6-2/TRBV6-3
CASSYSFGQPQHF
>TRBJ2-6|TRBV5-4
CALQRGRSSSGANVLTF
>TRBJ2-1|TRBV7-2
CASSGTSGGVKQFF
>TRBJ1-2|TRBV7-2
CASSHTNVKYGYTF
>TRBJ2-1|TRBV7-9
CASSPRHGQRTVNEQFF
>TRBJ1-2|TRBV5-1
CASSLSKARYNGYTF
>TRBJ2-3|TRBV24-1
CATSGWDSTDTQYF
>TRBJ2-7|TRBV27
CASSLYPGTGNEQYF
>TRBJ2-6|TRBV7-2
CASSSRGPGANVLTF
>TRBJ1-2|TRBV13
CASSSGGQGDYGYTF
>TRBJ2-1|TRBV29-1
CSSRLGGGRSYNEQFF
>TRBJ2-1|TRBV12-3/TRBV12-4
CASRASGGNEQFF
>TRBJ1-2|TRBV4-3
CASSQVVNPDGYTF
>TRBJ2-7|TRBV7-2
CASSPSYPTASYEQYF
>TRBJ2-1|TRBV10-3
CAIRRLAGGDEQFF
>TRBJ1-1|TRBV27
CASSPSGGRANTEAFF
>-|TRBV5-1
CASSLRSGRSSYEQYF
>TRBJ1-1|TRBV6-4
CARRNRINTEAFF
>TRBJ2-5|TRBV11-2
CASSPGQHIVGQYF
>TRBJ2-2|TRBV28
CASSSGGTEDTGELFF
>TRBJ2-7|TRBV5-1
CASSLEGGRTYEQYF
>TRBJ1-4|TRBV20-1
CSASPLGGANEKLFF
>TRBJ1-2|TRBV9
CASSSGAIYGYTF
>TRBJ2-3|TRBV7-6
CASSRLEGSGGIADTQYF
>TRBJ2-4|TRBV6-7
CASSDHQGRNIQYF
>TRBJ2-7|TRBV7-2
CASSLLPESSYEQYF
>TRBJ2-1|TRBV2
CASSEQYSGNEQFF
>TRBJ2-7|TRBV30
CAWSRQGGPYEQYF
>TRBJ2-6|TRBV12-3/TRBV12-4
CATFHRGAGANVLTF
>TRBJ1-6|TRBV6-2/TRBV6-3
CASSYEATYNSPLHF
>TRBJ2-6|TRBV30
CAWLGGKVSGANVLTF
>TRBJ2-3|TRBV4-1
CASGQQDNTDTQYF
>TRBJ2-1|TRBV20-1
CSARASHTSTSGGVIVRYNEQFF
>TRBJ2-7|TRBV7-8
CASSLGTASFYEQYF
>TRBJ2-5|TRBV21-1
CASSDAAGLGETQYF
>TRBJ2-5|TRBV20-1
CSANTNRYNEQYF
>TRBJ2-7|TRBV5-5
CASSLRTELYEQYF